This TCR beta chain was profiled in a study of blood T cell repertoires in COVID-19. Study as a whole: Whether acute or convalescent, the COVID-19 samples came from the United States, Italy and Spain.

Repertoires were generated with immunoSEQ multiplex PCR, while TCRdb's copy carries only in-frame clones and drops some. The sample holds approximately 180,000 clones, 82% seen once. This clone was recorded only once. The CDR3 spans 15 residues. CDR1 is SGHRS and CDR2 is YFSETQ in the germline V gene. Trimming cost V 7 bases and J 5 bases, with 21 bases left between them. This sequence was found in a woman in her 70s with acute or convalescent COVID-19. What was sequenced was peripheral blood. The J gene is TRBJ2-5, the V gene TRBV5-1; possibly TRBD2 for D (6 bases). The CDR3 DNA sequence: TGCGCCAGCTCCTCTGGGAGGTACATTGTGGAGACCCAGTACTTC. Translating gives CASSSGRYIVETQYF.